This TCR beta chain originates from a study of T cells in Graves' hyperthyroidism and ophthalmopathy. Study-level findings and limits: Also found in blood were most expanded thyroid clonotypes above 0.001. Ophthalmopathy got predicted by the model a median around six months before its onset.

This clonotype was observed many times. What it binds is not known. The investigators amplified TCR beta CDR3 regions from RNA transcripts. HTBI primers drove first-round RT-PCR of the TCR CDR3. MiXCR, applied by TCRdb to the multiplex PCR reads, yields one record per CDR3 protein. The sample has roughly 250,000 distinct CDR3 sequences, about 17% seen once. V was clipped by 5 bases and J by 0 bases, with 6 bases between them. The CDR3 runs 13 residues. Per germline, CDR1 MRHNA and CDR2 SNTAGT. Individuals with ophthalmopathy presented a Clinical Activity Score of at least 3, a NOSPECS grade of at least 4 and a duration under 3 months. Fresh 10 ml peripheral blood yielded PBMCs.

The sequence was collected from a woman between 18 and 29 years old with Graves' ophthalmopathy. Sequencing was performed on blood. The rearrangement joins TRBV6-4 to TRBJ2-3; D is uncertain. CDR3 residues: CASSIESTDTQYF. The CDR3 region has the DNA TGTGCCAGCAGTATCGAGAGCACAGATACGCAGTATTTT.